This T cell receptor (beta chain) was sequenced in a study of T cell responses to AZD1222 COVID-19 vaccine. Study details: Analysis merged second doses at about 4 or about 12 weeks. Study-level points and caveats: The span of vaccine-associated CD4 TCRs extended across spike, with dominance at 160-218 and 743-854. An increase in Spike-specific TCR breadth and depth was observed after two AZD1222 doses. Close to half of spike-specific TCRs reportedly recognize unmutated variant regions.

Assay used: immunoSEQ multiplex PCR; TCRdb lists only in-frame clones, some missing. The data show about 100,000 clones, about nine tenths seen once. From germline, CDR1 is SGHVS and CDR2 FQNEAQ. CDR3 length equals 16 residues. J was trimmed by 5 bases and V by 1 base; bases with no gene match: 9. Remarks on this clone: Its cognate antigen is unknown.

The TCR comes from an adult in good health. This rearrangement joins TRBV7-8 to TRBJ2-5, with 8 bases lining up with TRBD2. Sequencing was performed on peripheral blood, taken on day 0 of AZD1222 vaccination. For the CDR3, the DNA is TGTGCCAGCAGCTTAGACCCCGGGACTAGAACGGAGACCCAGTACTTC. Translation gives CASSLDPGTRTETQYF.